These T cell receptor beta chains were read from a single sample in a study of blood T cell repertoires in COVID-19. Repertoires were generated with immunoSEQ multiplex PCR, while TCRdb's copy carries only in-frame clones and drops some. This repertoire shows 290,000 or so clones, about four fifths found once; its top ten account for less than 5.5%. The source material was PBMCs or T cells enriched from blood (not recorded which). These receptors were obtained from a man aged 40-49 years who had been exposed to COVID-19. CDR3s include the opening cysteine and the closing phenylalanine or tryptophan. Fields, in order: D gene, V gene, CDR3 protein. The D gene is left open where the match is weak.

D: TRBD1
V: TRBV4-1
CDR3: CASSQPTGTGKEFF

D: TRBD2
V: TRBV4-2
CDR3: CASSHGIAGGLTDTQYF

D: .
V: TRBV7-9
CDR3: CASSPKETQYF

D: .
V: TRBV5-1
CDR3: CASSYLTGNTGELFF

D: .
V: TRBV5-1
CDR3: CASSLVLATNTEAFF

D: .
V: TRBV19
CDR3: CASSRKAGRTDTQYF

D: .
V: TRBV7-9
CDR3: CASSFGGPPLRNTQYF

D: TRBD2
V: TRBV4-2
CDR3: CASSQDLGGGREQFF

D: .
V: TRBV24-1
CDR3: CATSDLRSRTCHNEKLFF

D: TRBD1
V: TRBV24-1
CDR3: CATSEGQGSDTQYF

D: TRBD1
V: TRBV4-1
CDR3: CASSQVRDRGREQYF

D: .
V: TRBV30
CDR3: CAWDRSYEQYF

D: TRBD2
V: TRBV7-3
CDR3: CASSFISGRSETQYF

D: TRBD2
V: TRBV10-3
CDR3: CAHRTSGYNEQFF

D: .
V: TRBV5-4
CDR3: CASSGQLANTGELFF

D: .
V: TRBV7-9
CDR3: CASSLETGRNEQFF

D: .
V: TRBV3-1/TRBV3-2
CDR3: CASSVPGSQEQFF

D: TRBD1
V: TRBV18
CDR3: CASSPPLGNRDRVYPLHF

D: .
V: TRBV24-1
CDR3: CAIRSSSYNEQFF

D: TRBD1
V: TRBV7-2
CDR3: CASSPGTGGSPLHF

D: .
V: TRBV11-3
CDR3: CASSGGLRSNTEAFF

D: .
V: TRBV5-1
CDR3: CASSPSGNGYTF

D: .
V: TRBV5-1
CDR3: CASSPVRQNTEAFF

D: .
V: TRBV2
CDR3: CASREGAYEQYF

D: .
V: TRBV21-1
CDR3: CASITGSGANVLTF

D: .
V: TRBV11-3
CDR3: CASSPETGLNTEAFF

D: TRBD1
V: TRBV5-1
CDR3: CASSSGQGGVGGYTF

D: TRBD1
V: TRBV28
CDR3: CASRLYRGGYEAFF

D: TRBD1
V: TRBV6-5
CDR3: CASKPGQGAVYTF

D: .
V: TRBV7-9
CDR3: CASSSGIYGYTF

D: .
V: TRBV4-2
CDR3: CASSQDRGGVSGNTIYF

D: .
V: TRBV2
CDR3: CASSSGETQYF

D: .
V: TRBV9
CDR3: CASSVVPSAPYEQYF

D: .
V: TRBV30
CDR3: CASLTPPQETQYF

D: .
V: TRBV12-3/TRBV12-4
CDR3: CASSDPGGPEGF

D: .
V: TRBV30
CDR3: CAWRLDWDTQYF

D: .
V: TRBV11-3
CDR3: CASSPPPITYEQFF

D: .
V: TRBV7-2
CDR3: CASSPTAGAYEQYF

D: .
V: TRBV11-2
CDR3: CASRGPGTMWNEQFF

D: .
V: TRBV6-4
CDR3: CASSESGTTDTQYF

D: .
V: TRBV5-1
CDR3: CASSSSGVYEQYF

D: .
V: TRBV27
CDR3: CARASGYTF

D: TRBD2
V: TRBV19
CDR3: CASSTPSGRVGGYTDTQYF

D: TRBD2
V: TRBV11-3
CDR3: CASSSFSGSRSYNEQFF

D: TRBD1
V: TRBV5-1
CDR3: CASSLGTAPRNTEAFF

D: .
V: TRBV21-1
CDR3: CASSQQYRLRRHF

D: TRBD1
V: TRBV11-2
CDR3: CASSTYRDRVYGYTF

D: .
V: TRBV10-3
CDR3: CAIRDHTGFNNEQFF

D: .
V: TRBV20-1
CDR3: CGALRLYEQYF

D: .
V: TRBV10-2
CDR3: CASSGGLNEQFF

D: .
V: TRBV4-1
CDR3: CASSRINSGFGNTIYF